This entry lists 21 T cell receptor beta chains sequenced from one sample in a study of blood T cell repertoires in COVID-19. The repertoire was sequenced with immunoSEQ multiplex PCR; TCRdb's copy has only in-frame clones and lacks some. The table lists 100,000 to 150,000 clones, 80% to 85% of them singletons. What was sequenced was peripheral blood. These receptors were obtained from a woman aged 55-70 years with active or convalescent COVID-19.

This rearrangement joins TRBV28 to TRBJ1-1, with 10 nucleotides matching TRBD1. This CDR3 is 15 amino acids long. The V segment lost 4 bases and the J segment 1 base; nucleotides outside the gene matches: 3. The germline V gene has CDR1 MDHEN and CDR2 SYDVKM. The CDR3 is CASSWGTGENTEAFF. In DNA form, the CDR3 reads TGTGCCAGCAGTTGGGGGACAGGGGAGAACACTGAAGCTTTCTTT.

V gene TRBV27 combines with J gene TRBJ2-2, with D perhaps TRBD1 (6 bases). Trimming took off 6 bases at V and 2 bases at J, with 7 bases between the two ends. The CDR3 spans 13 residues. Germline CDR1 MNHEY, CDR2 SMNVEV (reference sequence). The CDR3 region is CASRDSNTGELFF. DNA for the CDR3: TGTGCCAGCAGGGACAGCAACACCGGGGAGCTGTTTTTT.

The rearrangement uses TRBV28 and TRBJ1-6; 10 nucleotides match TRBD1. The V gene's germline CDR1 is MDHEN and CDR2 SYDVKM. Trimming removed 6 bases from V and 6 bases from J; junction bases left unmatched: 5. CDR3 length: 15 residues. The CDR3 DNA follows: TGTGCCAGCAGGCCGGGACAGGGGCGTAATTCACCCCTCCACTTT. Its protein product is CASRPGQGRNSPLHF.

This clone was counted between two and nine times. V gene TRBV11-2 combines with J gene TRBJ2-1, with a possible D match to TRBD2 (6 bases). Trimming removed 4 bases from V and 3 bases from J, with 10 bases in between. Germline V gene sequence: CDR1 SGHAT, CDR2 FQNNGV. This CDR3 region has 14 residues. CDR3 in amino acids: CASSWRDNYNEQFF. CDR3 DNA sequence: TGTGCCAGCAGCTGGCGGGATAACTACAATGAGCAGTTCTTC.

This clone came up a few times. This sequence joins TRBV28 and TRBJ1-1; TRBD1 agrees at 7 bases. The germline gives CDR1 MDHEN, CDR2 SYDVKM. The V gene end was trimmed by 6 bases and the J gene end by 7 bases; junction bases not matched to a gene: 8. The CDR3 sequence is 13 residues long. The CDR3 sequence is CASRPTGRDEAFF. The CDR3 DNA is TGTGCCAGCAGACCGACAGGGCGGGATGAAGCTTTCTTT. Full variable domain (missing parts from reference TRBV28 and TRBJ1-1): DVKVTQSSRYLVKRTGEKVFLECVQDMDHENMFWYRQDPGLGLRLIYFSYDVKMKEKGDIPEGYSVSREKKERFSLILESASTNQTSMYLCASRPTGRDEAFFGQGTRLTVV.

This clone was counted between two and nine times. CDR3 amino acids: CASSLGTGWEKLFF. The DNA for the CDR3 is TGTGCCAGCAGTTTAGGGACAGGGTGGGAAAAACTGTTTTTT. The rearrangement uses TRBV28 and TRBJ1-4; 9 bases align to TRBD1. CDR3 size: 14 residues. CDR1 is MDHEN, CDR2 SYDVKM, per germline. Losses at the gene ends were 2 bases for V and 8 bases for J; bases not matched to a gene: 3.

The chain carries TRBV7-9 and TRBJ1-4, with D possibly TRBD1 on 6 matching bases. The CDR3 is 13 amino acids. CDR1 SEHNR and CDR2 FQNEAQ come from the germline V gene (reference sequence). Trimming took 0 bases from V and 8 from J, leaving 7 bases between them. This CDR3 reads CASSLAGAEKLFF. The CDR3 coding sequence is TGTGCCAGCAGCTTAGCGGGGGCGGAAAAACTGTTTTTT.

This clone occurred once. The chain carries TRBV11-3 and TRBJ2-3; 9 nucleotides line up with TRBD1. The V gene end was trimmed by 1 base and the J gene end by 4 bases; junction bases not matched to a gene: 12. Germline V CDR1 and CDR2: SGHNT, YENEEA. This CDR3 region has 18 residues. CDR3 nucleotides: TGTGCCAGCAGCTTAGTAGGGCCGGGACAGGGAGATGCAGATACGCAGTATTTT. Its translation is CASSLVGPGQGDADTQYF. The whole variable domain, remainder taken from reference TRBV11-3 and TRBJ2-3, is EAGVVQSPRYKIIEKKQPVAFWCNPISGHNTLYWYLQNLGQGPELLIRYENEEAVDDSQLPKDRFSAERLKGVDSTLKIQPAELGDSAVYLCASSLVGPGQGDADTQYFGPGTRLTVL.

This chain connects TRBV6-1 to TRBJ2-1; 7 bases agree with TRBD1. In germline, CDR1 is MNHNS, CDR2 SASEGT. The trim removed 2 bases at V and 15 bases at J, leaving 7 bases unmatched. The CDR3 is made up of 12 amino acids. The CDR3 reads CASSEPGDRGFF. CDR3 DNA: TGTGCCAGCAGTGAACCAGGGGACAGAGGGTTCTTC.

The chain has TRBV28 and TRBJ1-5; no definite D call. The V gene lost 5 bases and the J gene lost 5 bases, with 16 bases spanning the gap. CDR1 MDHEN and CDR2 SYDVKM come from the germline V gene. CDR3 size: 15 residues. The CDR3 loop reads CASSPPRFSDQPQHF. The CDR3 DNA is TGTGCCAGCAGTCCTCCCAGGTTTTCGGATCAGCCCCAGCATTTT.

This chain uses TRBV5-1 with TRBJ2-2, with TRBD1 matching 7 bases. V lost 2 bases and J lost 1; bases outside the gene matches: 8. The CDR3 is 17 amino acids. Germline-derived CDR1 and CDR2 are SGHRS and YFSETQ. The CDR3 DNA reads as TGCGCCAGCAGCTTTATTACCGGGACAGAGAACACCGGGGAGCTGTTTTTT. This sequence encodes CASSFITGTENTGELFF.

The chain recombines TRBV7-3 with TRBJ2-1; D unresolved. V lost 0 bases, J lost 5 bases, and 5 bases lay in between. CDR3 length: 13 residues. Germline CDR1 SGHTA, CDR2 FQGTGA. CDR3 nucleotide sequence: TGTGCCAGCAGCTTAACGGTAGACAATGAGCAGTTCTTC. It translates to CASSLTVDNEQFF.

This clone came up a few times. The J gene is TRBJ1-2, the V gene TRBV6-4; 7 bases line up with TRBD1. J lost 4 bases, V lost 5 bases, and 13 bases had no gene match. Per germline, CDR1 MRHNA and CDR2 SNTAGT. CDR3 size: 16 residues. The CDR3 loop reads CASSPEGAHAIYGYTF. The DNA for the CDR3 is TGTGCCAGCAGTCCAGAGGGGGCACATGCTATCTATGGCTACACCTTC.

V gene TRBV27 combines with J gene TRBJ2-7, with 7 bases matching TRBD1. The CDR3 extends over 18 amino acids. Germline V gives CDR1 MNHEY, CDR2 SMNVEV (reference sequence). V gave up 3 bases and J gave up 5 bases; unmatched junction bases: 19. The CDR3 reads CASSFGPSWAGGYDEQYF. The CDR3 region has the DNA TGTGCCAGCAGTTTTGGGCCCTCGTGGGCAGGGGGATACGACGAGCAGTACTTC.

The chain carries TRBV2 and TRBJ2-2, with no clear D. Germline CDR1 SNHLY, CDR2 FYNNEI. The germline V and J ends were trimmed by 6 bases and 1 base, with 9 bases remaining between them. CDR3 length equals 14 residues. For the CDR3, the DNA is TGTGCCAGCAGCGCTAAACTGAACACCGGGGAGCTGTTTTTT. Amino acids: CASSAKLNTGELFF.

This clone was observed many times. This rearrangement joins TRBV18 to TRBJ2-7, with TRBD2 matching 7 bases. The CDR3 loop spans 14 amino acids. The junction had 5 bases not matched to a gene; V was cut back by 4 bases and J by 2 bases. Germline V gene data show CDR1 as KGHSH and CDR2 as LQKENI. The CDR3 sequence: CASSLTSEAYEQYF. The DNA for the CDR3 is TGTGCCAGCTCACTAACTAGCGAGGCCTACGAGCAGTACTTC.

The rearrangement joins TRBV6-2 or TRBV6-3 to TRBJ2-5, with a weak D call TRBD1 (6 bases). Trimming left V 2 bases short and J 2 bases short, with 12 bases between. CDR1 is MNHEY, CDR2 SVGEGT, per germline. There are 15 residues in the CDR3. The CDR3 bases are TGTGCCAGCAGTTACGGTCCCGGACAGCAAGAGACCCAGTACTTC. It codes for CASSYGPGQQETQYF.

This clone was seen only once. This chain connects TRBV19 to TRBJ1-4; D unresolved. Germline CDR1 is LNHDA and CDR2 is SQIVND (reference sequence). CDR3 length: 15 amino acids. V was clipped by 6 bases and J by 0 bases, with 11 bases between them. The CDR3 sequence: CASRERRTTNEKLFF. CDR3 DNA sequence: TGTGCCAGTAGGGAGAGACGTACAACTAATGAAAAACTGTTTTTT.

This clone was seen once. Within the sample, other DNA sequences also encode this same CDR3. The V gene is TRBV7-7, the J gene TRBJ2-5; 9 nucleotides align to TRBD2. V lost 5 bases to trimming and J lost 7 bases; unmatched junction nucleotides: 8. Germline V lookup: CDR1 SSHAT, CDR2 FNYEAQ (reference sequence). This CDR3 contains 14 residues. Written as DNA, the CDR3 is TGTGCCAGCAGCCGGACTAGCGTGATGGGGACCCAGTACTTC. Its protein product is CASSRTSVMGTQYF.

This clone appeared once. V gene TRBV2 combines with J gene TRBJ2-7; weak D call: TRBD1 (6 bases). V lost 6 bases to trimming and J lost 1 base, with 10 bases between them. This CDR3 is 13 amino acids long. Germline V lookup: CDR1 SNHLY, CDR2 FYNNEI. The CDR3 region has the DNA TGTGCCAGCAGGTTCGGACAGTCCTACGAGCAGTACTTC. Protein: CASRFGQSYEQYF.

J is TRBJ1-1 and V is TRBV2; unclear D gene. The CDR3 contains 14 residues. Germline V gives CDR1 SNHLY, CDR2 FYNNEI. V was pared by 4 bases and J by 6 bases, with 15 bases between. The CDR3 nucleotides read TGTGCCAGCAGTGGCCCATTCGGTCCCGCTGAAGCTTTCTTT. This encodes CASSGPFGPAEAFF. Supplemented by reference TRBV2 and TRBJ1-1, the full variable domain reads EPEVTQTPSHQVTQMGQEVILRCVPISNHLYFYWYRQILGQKVEFLVSFYNNEISEKSEIFDDQFSVERPDGSNFTLKIRSTKLEDSAMYFCASSGPFGPAEAFFGQGTRLTVV.